Each of the 32 T cell receptor beta chains below was sequenced from the same sample in a study of T-cell memory formation after mild COVID-19. A single record per CDR3 protein comes from TCRdb applying MiXCR to the 5' RACE reads. This sample has some 180,000 distinct CDR3 sequences, with 13% found just once. Sequenced: PBMCs or a T cell subset sorted from them (not recorded which). The receptor set was obtained from a man younger than 30 who had mild COVID-19 (a few samples of this study predate the infection). Cell type and time point are not known.

The CDR3 bases are TGCGCCAGCACCTCCGGCGGATTCACAGATACGCAGTATTTT. It codes for CASTSGGFTDTQYF. The chain couples TRBV5-1 to TRBJ2-3; D remains unclear. V was trimmed by 6 bases and J by 2 bases, leaving 13 bases between them. The CDR3 is 14 residues long. CDR1 is SGHRS and CDR2 is YFSETQ in the germline V gene.

In this sample, this clonotype turned up many times. The chain recombines TRBV7-3 with TRBJ2-1, with 10 bases fitting TRBD1. The CDR3 spans 16 residues. Per the germline V gene, CDR1 is SGHTA and CDR2 is FQGTGA. Losses at the gene ends were 5 bases for V and 5 bases for J; bases not matched to a gene: 9. Here the CDR3 reads CASSRGGTGVDNEQFF. CDR3 in DNA: TGTGCCAGCAGCCGGGGCGGGACAGGGGTGGACAATGAGCAGTTCTTC.

This clonotype came up a few times. The chain joins TRBV12-3 or TRBV12-4 to TRBJ1-5; no clear D gene. Trimming pared 8 bases from V and 3 bases from J, leaving 20 bases between. CDR3 length equals 16 residues. In DNA, the CDR3 is TGTGCCAGCGCCCCAGGCGAGGGCCGTAACAATCAGCCCCAGCATTTT. Amino acids: CASAPGEGRNNQPQHF.

This clonotype came up a few times. V usage is TRBV5-1 and J usage is TRBJ2-1; 12 bases map to TRBD2. The CDR3 extends over 15 amino acids. CDR1 and CDR2 from the germline V gene are SGHRS and YFSETQ. V lost 4 bases and J lost 5; bases outside the gene matches: 4. Here the CDR3 DNA reads TGCGCCAGCAGCGCACTAGCGGGGGGAAACAATGAGCAGTTCTTC. Translation: CASSALAGGNNEQFF. The entire variable domain, with the rest obtained from reference TRBV5-1 and TRBJ2-1, is as follows: KAGVTQTPRYLIKTRGQQVTLSCSPISGHRSVSWYQQTPGQGLQFLFEYFSETQRNKGNFPGRFSGRQFSNSRSEMNVSTLELGDSALYLCASSALAGGNNEQFFGPGTRLTVL.

V gene TRBV7-2 combines with J gene TRBJ2-1; 7 bases line up with TRBD1. The germline CDR1 and CDR2 sequences are SGHTA and FQGNSA. The V and J ends lost 4 bases and 7 bases, in that order; junction bases with no gene match: 4. This CDR3 is 13 amino acids long. In DNA form, the CDR3 reads TGTGCCAGCAGCTCGGACAGGAGAAATGAGCAGTTCTTC. It yields the protein CASSSDRRNEQFF.

This clonotype was seen only a few times. The chain recombines TRBV19 with TRBJ1-1, with D uncertain. This CDR3 is built from 16 residues. Germline V gene lookup returns CDR1 LNHDA and CDR2 SQIVND (reference sequence). Between the trimmed V and J ends, which lost 2 bases and 0 bases, there was a span of 13 bases. CDR3 nucleotide sequence: TGTGCCAGTAGTATATTGGCAGAGATCATGAACACTGAAGCTTTCTTT. Protein: CASSILAEIMNTEAFF.

The chain joins TRBV5-1 to TRBJ2-5, with D possibly TRBD1 on 5 matching bases. The CDR3 length is 17 residues. Germline V lookup: CDR1 SGHRS, CDR2 YFSETQ. Trimming stripped 0 bases from V and 2 bases from J, with 17 bases between. In DNA form, the CDR3 reads TGCGCCAGCAGCTTGGAATGGCTCCAGGGTGGGCAAGAGACCCAGTACTTC. This translates into CASSLEWLQGGQETQYF.

The CDR3 DNA reads as TGCAGTGCTAGATCAGGGGTTGTCTCCTACGAGCAGTACGTC. This codes for CSARSGVVSYEQYV. The chain uses TRBV20-1 and TRBJ2-7, with D possibly matching TRBD1 (6 bases). The CDR3 sequence is 14 residues long. Deletions cut 2 bases from V and 0 bases from J, with 11 bases between. In germline, CDR1 is DFQATT, CDR2 SNEGSKA (reference sequence).

This clonotype was observed a handful of times. The chain combines TRBV6-5 with TRBJ1-1, with 9 bases fitting TRBD1. This CDR3 is 15 amino acids long. CDR1 and CDR2 from the germline V gene are MNHEY and SVGAGI. V lost 4 bases, J lost 11 bases, and 14 bases stayed unmatched. CDR3 sequence (DNA): TGTGCCAGCAGTTGGTCTCCGGGACAGGGAGTTTGGGCTTTCTTT. Translating it yields CASSWSPGQGVWAFF.

This clonotype has only a few counts. The genes are TRBV2 and TRBJ2-7; D remains unclear. Germline V gene sequence: CDR1 SNHLY, CDR2 FYNNEI. V was pared by 7 bases and J by 2 bases, with 15 bases between. The CDR3 extends over 14 amino acids. CDR3 sequence (DNA): TGTGCCAGCATGGAGAGACCGCAGCCCTACGAGCAGTACGTC. Translation: CASMERPQPYEQYV.

This clonotype was detected a few times. CDR3 bases: TGTGCCAGCAGAAGGGACATCGGCTACGAGCAGTACGTC. This codes for CASRRDIGYEQYV. V gene TRBV6-2 or TRBV6-3 combines with J gene TRBJ2-7, with TRBD1 as a possible D gene (6 bases). The CDR3 loop spans 13 amino acids. Germline V CDR1 and CDR2: MNHEY, SVGEGT. V lost 6 bases and J 3 bases, leaving 12 bases between the germline ends.

The J gene is TRBJ2-2, the V gene TRBV9; 11 bases align to TRBD2. The V gene end was trimmed by 0 bases and the J gene end by 5 bases; junction bases not matched to a gene: 0. Per the germline V gene, CDR1 is SGDLS and CDR2 is YYNGEE. The CDR3 consists of 15 residues. The CDR3 region has the DNA TGTGCCAGCAGCGTAGGACTAGCGGGGACCGGGGAGCTGTTTTTT. Its protein product is CASSVGLAGTGELFF. Full variable domain (outside the CDR3, taken from reference TRBV9 and TRBJ2-2): DSGVTQTPKHLITATGQRVTLRCSPRSGDLSVYWYQQSLDQGLQFLIQYYNGEERAKGNILERFSAQQFPDLHSELNLSSLELGDSALYFCASSVGLAGTGELFFGEGSRLTVL.

The sample holds a few counts of this clonotype. The rearrangement links TRBV20-1 to TRBJ1-1; no firm D call. Germline lookup yields CDR1 DFQATT and CDR2 SNEGSKA (reference sequence). CDR3 length equals 14 residues. V lost 2 bases and J lost 1, with 11 bases in between. For the CDR3, the DNA is TGCAGTGCTAGATTCTCGACTGGGAACACTGAAGCTTTCTTT. Amino acid sequence: CSARFSTGNTEAFF.

The chain joins TRBV12-3 or TRBV12-4 to TRBJ2-3; the match to TRBD2 covers 8 bases. This CDR3 is 13 amino acids long. Unmatched junction bases numbered 5, after V lost 7 bases and J lost 5 bases. CDR3 coding DNA: TGTGCCAGCACCTCAAGCGGGGGAGATACGCAGTATTTT. Encoded protein: CASTSSGGDTQYF.

This clonotype turned up a few times. The rearrangement links TRBV5-1 to TRBJ2-3, with D perhaps given as TRBD1 or TRBD2 (5 bases each). The CDR3 is made up of 17 amino acids. V lost 4 bases and J lost 3, with 21 bases in between. Germline V lookup: CDR1 SGHRS, CDR2 YFSETQ. The CDR3: CASSQSGTAWGTDTQYF. CDR3 DNA sequence: TGCGCCAGCAGCCAGTCTGGGACGGCATGGGGGACAGATACGCAGTATTTT.

The rearrangement uses TRBV19 and TRBJ1-2; 8 nucleotides match TRBD1. CDR3 length: 13 residues. Germline CDR1 LNHDA, CDR2 SQIVND (reference sequence). J lost 8 bases, V lost 5 bases, and 7 bases had no gene match. The CDR3 is CASSDRGGSGYTF. The CDR3 bases are TGTGCCAGTAGTGACAGGGGAGGATCCGGCTACACCTTC.

The rearrangement links TRBV7-2 to TRBJ2-1; 10 bases align to TRBD2. This CDR3 region has 20 residues. J lost 0 bases, V lost 1 base, and 12 bases had no gene match. The germline V gene has CDR1 SGHTA and CDR2 FQGNSA. CDR3 protein: CASSLGVAGGLLSSYNEQFF. CDR3 DNA: TGTGCCAGCAGCTTAGGTGTAGCGGGGGGCCTCTTGAGCTCCTACAATGAGCAGTTCTTC.

This clonotype was counted ten times or more. The genes are TRBV6-2 or TRBV6-3 and TRBJ1-1; D unclear. V was cut by 8 bases and J by 1 base, with 8 bases left in between. The germline gives CDR1 MNHEY, CDR2 SVGEGT. This CDR3 is built from 12 residues. In nucleotides, the CDR3 is TGTGCCAGCTCACTCCGGAACACTGAAGCTTTCTTT. It codes for CASSLRNTEAFF.

This clonotype was detected only a few times. The rearrangement links TRBV12-3 or TRBV12-4 to TRBJ2-2; 7 nucleotides align to TRBD1. The CDR3 contains 15 residues. The junction had 4 bases not matched to a gene; V was cut back by 6 bases and J by 0 bases. This CDR3 reads CASRKTGSNTGELFF. The CDR3, as DNA: TGTGCCAGCAGAAAGACAGGGTCGAACACCGGGGAGCTGTTTTTT.

This chain joins TRBV4-1 and TRBJ1-3, with D unresolved. The CDR3 runs 15 residues. V lost 4 bases and J 4 bases, leaving 14 bases between the germline ends. Germline CDR1 and CDR2: MGHRA and YSYEKL. DNA of the CDR3: TGCGCCAGCAGCCTACAGTGGGTCTGGGGAAACACCATATATTTT. Translation: CASSLQWVWGNTIYF.

The DNA for the CDR3 is TGTGCCAGCACATCTCTTTTACTAGCGGATCGTCTTACGCAGTATTTT. As protein: CASTSLLLADRLTQYF. The V and J genes are TRBV6-2 or TRBV6-3 and TRBJ2-3; 8 nucleotides line up with TRBD2. This CDR3 is built from 16 residues. Germline assignment: CDR1 MNHEY and CDR2 SVGEGT. V shed 7 bases, J shed 8 bases, and the junction held 17 bases outside the gene matches.

This chain uses TRBV4-3 with TRBJ1-1; no clear D. Germline V gene sequence: CDR1 LGHNA, CDR2 YSLEER. The CDR3 has 15 amino acids. Trimming stripped 1 base from V and 4 bases from J, with 13 bases between. The CDR3 loop reads CASSQGVASRTEAFF. In nucleotides, the CDR3 is TGCGCCAGCAGCCAAGGGGTCGCGTCGCGCACTGAAGCTTTCTTT.

The chain joins TRBV12-3 or TRBV12-4 to TRBJ2-1, with D unclear. This CDR3 contains 13 residues. Trimming cost V 6 bases and J 4 bases, with 10 bases left between them. CDR3 DNA: TGTGCCAGCAGCCCCGAACGTTACAATGAGCAGTTCTTC. Its translation is CASSPERYNEQFF.

The chain couples TRBV4-1 to TRBJ2-3; 7 bases are shared with TRBD2. The junction had 10 bases not matched to a gene; V was cut back by 3 bases and J by 1 base. Germline CDR1 and CDR2: MGHRA and YSYEKL. The CDR3 runs to 17 residues. For the CDR3, the DNA is TGCGCCAGCAGCCAGTCAACGGGCAGCGGGGGCACAGATACGCAGTATTTT. Translating it yields CASSQSTGSGGTDTQYF.

The chain is built from TRBV4-2 and TRBJ1-2; the D is unclear. The CDR3 runs 13 residues. Trimming removed 0 bases at V and 8 bases at J, with 10 bases between. Germline CDR1 LGHNA, CDR2 YNFKEQ. CDR3 amino acids: CASSQDSILGYTF. The CDR3 region has the DNA TGTGCCAGCAGCCAAGATAGCATTTTGGGCTACACCTTC.

This clonotype was observed a handful of times. The V gene is TRBV5-1, the J gene TRBJ2-7, with D perhaps matching TRBD1 (5 bases). The CDR3 runs to 14 residues. The germline V and J ends were trimmed by 3 bases and 6 bases, with 16 bases remaining between them. CDR1 and CDR2 (germline): SGHRS, YFSETQ. CDR3 coding DNA: TGCGCCAGCAGCTCCCGACAGTCCTCGGCCGAGCAGTACTTC. Translated, it gives CASSSRQSSAEQYF.

The chain links TRBV3-1 to TRBJ1-4; D not resolved. The ends were cut back, 8 bases at V and 0 bases at J, with 7 bases in the middle. The length of the CDR3 is 13 residues. In germline, CDR1 is LGHDT, CDR2 YNNKEL (reference sequence). CDR3 protein: CASSAATNEKLFF. CDR3 coding DNA: TGTGCCAGCTCGGCGGCAACTAATGAAAAACTGTTTTTT.

The table lists this clonotype with a few counts. This CDR3 is CASSPGTGSTNEQFF. DNA for the CDR3: TGTGCCAGCTCACCCGGGACAGGGTCGACTAATGAGCAGTTCTTC. The chain has TRBV18 and TRBJ2-1; TRBD1 agrees at 9 bases. Germline lookup yields CDR1 KGHSH and CDR2 LQKENI. V was clipped by 3 bases and J by 7 bases; unmatched bases: 7. The CDR3 has 15 amino acids.

This clonotype has only a few counts. The V and J genes are TRBV4-3 and TRBJ2-3, with 12 bases matching TRBD2. The CDR3 length is 16 residues. V shed 0 bases and J 4 bases; nucleotides not matched to a gene: 2. Looked up from germline, CDR1 is LGHNA and CDR2 is YSLEER. As DNA, the CDR3 is TGCGCCAGCAGCCAAGAAAGGACTAGCGGGGCAGATACGCAGTATTTT. Translating it yields CASSQERTSGADTQYF.

This clonotype was counted many times. This chain links TRBV6-2 or TRBV6-3 with TRBJ2-7; 7 nucleotides match TRBD1. With 2 bases clipped from V and 0 bases from J, the junction kept 4 bases outside the gene matches. Germline V gene data show CDR1 as MNHEY and CDR2 as SVGEGT. The CDR3 extends over 15 amino acids. CDR3 sequence reads: CASSYQGESSYEQYF. DNA for the CDR3: TGTGCCAGCAGTTACCAGGGGGAGAGCTCCTACGAGCAGTACTTC.

This clonotype occurred a few times. The rearrangement uses TRBV30 and TRBJ2-2; D is perhaps TRBD1 or TRBD2 (5 bases each). Between the trimmed V and J ends, which lost 2 bases and 10 bases, there was a span of 20 bases. Germline V lookup: CDR1 GTSNPN, CDR2 SVGIG (reference sequence). The CDR3 length is 15 residues. The chain's CDR3 is CAWSLTSSGRLELFF. The CDR3 DNA is TGTGCCTGGAGTCTTACTTCTTCGGGACGGTTGGAGCTGTTTTTT.

The gene calls are TRBV20-1 and TRBJ1-1; 8 positions agree with TRBD1. The CDR3 has 15 residues. With V trimmed by 6 bases and J by 4 bases, 13 bases remained unmatched. The germline V gene encodes CDR1 DFQATT and CDR2 SNEGSKA (reference sequence). CDR3 DNA: TGCAGTGCCCCGCGGCCAGGGGGCATCGGCACTGAAGCTTTCTTT. This translates into CSAPRPGGIGTEAFF.